This T cell receptor beta chain was identified in a study of T cell changes during pregnancy in multiple sclerosis. Profiling relied on immunoSEQ multiplex PCR, and the TCRdb table lists in-frame clones only, not all of them. This sample has about 41,000 clones, with over 90% found just once. The length of the CDR3 is 15 residues. Germline lookup yields CDR1 PRHDT and CDR2 FYEKMQ (reference sequence). With 4 bases removed from V and 2 bases from J, the gap between germline ends came to 11 bases. This receptor was identified in a female donor with multiple sclerosis, enrolled in a pregnancy study. The chain combines TRBV13 with TRBJ2-2; a possible D gene is TRBD2 (5 bases). The sequenced sample was CD8+ T cells from peripheral blood mononuclear cells, obtained in the third trimester of pregnancy. This CDR3 is CASSSMDLNTGELFF. CDR3 nucleotide sequence: TGTGCCAGCAGCTCAATGGACTTAAACACCGGGGAGCTGTTTTTT.